The 30 T cell receptor beta chains in this list originate from one sample, sequenced in a study of control samples from healthy donors and cancer patients. This table comes from immunoSEQ multiplex PCR, and its TCRdb copy is limited to in-frame clones, with some not included. The sample records approximately 90,000 clones, approximately 93% being singletons. The source material was blood. The receptors come from a woman aged 25 to 45 in good health.

V and J are TRBV3-1 (or the pseudogene TRBV3-2) and TRBJ1-2; D is unclear. The CDR3 is made up of 14 amino acids. Germline CDR1 LGHDT, CDR2 YNNKEL (reference sequence). V dropped 0 bases and J dropped 6 bases, with 11 bases sitting between them. CDR3 in DNA: TGTGCCAGCAGCCAAGATATTCGGCTTAATGGCTACACCTTC. This encodes CASSQDIRLNGYTF.

The table lists this clone with a count of one. V is TRBV12-5 and J is TRBJ1-2, with a tentative D call TRBD1 (6 bases). Germline V lookup: CDR1 LGHNT, CDR2 FRNRAP. There are 14 residues in the CDR3. Trimming removed 6 bases from V and 5 bases from J, with 16 bases in between. CDR3 sequence (DNA): TGTGCTAGTGGCCTCATCACAGGGTTTTATGGCTACACCTTC. Protein sequence: CASGLITGFYGYTF.

The chain recombines TRBV18 with TRBJ2-7; D may match TRBD1 or TRBD2 (5 bases each). The CDR3 has 13 amino acids. Germline V lookup: CDR1 KGHSH, CDR2 LQKENI. V lost 4 bases and J lost 5, with 12 bases in between. CDR3 DNA sequence: TGTGCCAGCTCACGGGGGAGTGAGGACGAGCAGTACTTC. This encodes CASSRGSEDEQYF. The entire variable domain, with the rest obtained from reference TRBV18 and TRBJ2-7, is as follows: NAGVMQNPRHLVRRRGQEARLRCSPMKGHSHVYWYRQLPEEGLKFMVYLQKENIIDESGMPKERFSAEFPKEGPSILRIQQVVRGDSAAYFCASSRGSEDEQYFGPGTRLTVT.

The rearrangement uses TRBV18 and TRBJ1-2, with 8 bases aligning to TRBD1. J gave up 5 bases and V 3 bases, and 5 bases lay outside the gene matches. The CDR3 extends over 14 amino acids. The germline V gene has CDR1 KGHSH and CDR2 LQKENI. Written as DNA, the CDR3 is TGTGCCAGCTCACCGCAGACAGGGGCTTATGGCTACACCTTC. Its protein product is CASSPQTGAYGYTF.

V is TRBV12-3 or TRBV12-4 and J is TRBJ2-1; D is undetermined. There are 11 residues in the CDR3. V lost 5 bases, J lost 6 bases, and 5 bases lay in between. The CDR3 loop reads CASSVANEQFF. CDR3 in DNA: TGTGCCAGCAGTGTGGCCAATGAGCAGTTCTTC.

V is TRBV29-1 and J is TRBJ1-1; D may be TRBD1 (5 bases). The V gene's germline CDR1 is SQVTM and CDR2 ANQGSEA. CDR3 length: 12 amino acids. V was clipped by 7 bases and J by 4 bases, with 13 bases between them. This CDR3 is CSGSGKGTEAFF. Here the CDR3 DNA reads TGCAGCGGGTCAGGGAAGGGCACTGAAGCTTTCTTT.

This clone was observed once. The CDR3 DNA sequence: TGCAGCGTTGTTGCGGGTCGGACTAGCGGGTTGGAGTTCTTC. Amino acid sequence: CSVVAGRTSGLEFF. The chain links TRBV29-1 to TRBJ2-1, with 11 bases matching TRBD2. The CDR3 consists of 14 residues. J gave up 14 bases and V 4 bases, and 13 bases lay outside the gene matches. The germline gives CDR1 SQVTM, CDR2 ANQGSEA.

The V call is TRBV7-9, the J call TRBJ2-5; D possibly corresponds to TRBD2 (6 bases). In germline, CDR1 is SEHNR, CDR2 FQNEAQ (reference sequence). The CDR3 is made up of 15 amino acids. The V gene lost 5 bases and the J gene lost 0 bases, with 13 bases spanning the gap. The CDR3 loop is CASSRGGEYQETQYF. The CDR3, as DNA: TGTGCCAGCAGCCGAGGAGGGGAGTACCAAGAGACCCAGTACTTC.

The rearrangement uses TRBV7-3 and TRBJ1-1, with D perhaps matching TRBD1 (5 bases). Germline CDR1 reads SGHTA; CDR2 reads FQGTGA. The CDR3 is 14 amino acids. Deletions cut 0 bases from V and 1 base from J, with 6 bases between. The CDR3 protein is CASSLTGGNTEAFF. The CDR3 DNA sequence: TGTGCCAGCAGCTTAACGGGGGGGAACACTGAAGCTTTCTTT.

To note about this clone: This sample also contains other DNA sequences that code for the same CDR3. The CDR3 nucleotides read TGTGCCAGCAGCCGACAGGGTAGGGAGACCCAGTACTTC. Translation gives CASSRQGRETQYF. J is TRBJ2-5 and V is TRBV7-2, with TRBD1 identical over 7 bases. This CDR3 contains 13 residues. The trim removed 5 bases at V and 5 bases at J, leaving 5 bases unmatched. Germline V gives CDR1 SGHTA, CDR2 FQGNSA.

The rearrangement joins TRBV29-1 to TRBJ2-7; 7 bases match TRBD2. The length of the CDR3 is 15 residues. Germline V gene sequence: CDR1 SQVTM, CDR2 ANQGSEA. V trimming: 1 base; J trimming: 3 bases; junction bases outside the gene matches: 9. CDR3 amino acids: CSVEVSAGLSYEQYF. The DNA for the CDR3 is TGCAGCGTTGAAGTATCAGCGGGATTAAGCTACGAGCAGTACTTC.

The genes are TRBV7-9 and TRBJ2-5, with TRBD2 identical over 7 bases. This CDR3 has 13 amino acids. The V gene end was trimmed by 5 bases and the J gene end by 5 bases; junction bases not matched to a gene: 5. Germline loops: CDR1 SEHNR, CDR2 FQNEAQ (reference sequence). CDR3 in DNA: TGTGCCAGCAGCCCTCGGGGGGAGGAGACCCAGTACTTC. Protein sequence: CASSPRGEETQYF. Supplemented by reference TRBV7-9 and TRBJ2-5, the full variable domain reads DTGVSQNPRHKITKRGQNVTFRCDPISEHNRLYWYRQTLGQGPEFLTYFQNEAQLEKSRLLSDRFSAERPKGSFSTLEIQRTEQGDSAMYLCASSPRGEETQYFGPGTRLLVL.

V usage is TRBV12-3 or TRBV12-4 and J usage is TRBJ1-2, with D unclear. The CDR3 contains 13 residues. Trimming cost V 2 bases and J 0 bases, with 4 bases left between them. CDR3 in DNA: TGTGCCAGCAGTTTATCCACTAACTATGGCTACACCTTC. This gives the protein CASSLSTNYGYTF.

The rearrangement joins TRBV18 to TRBJ1-3; D might be TRBD1 (5 bases). The germline V gene has CDR1 KGHSH and CDR2 LQKENI. V lost 6 bases to trimming and J lost 2 bases, with 8 bases between them. CDR3 length equals 13 residues. The DNA of the CDR3 is TGTGCCAGCTCCGGAGGGGCTGGAAACACCATATATTTT. Translating gives CASSGGAGNTIYF.

The chain carries TRBV19 and TRBJ2-6; TRBD1 agrees at 8 bases. This CDR3 spans 16 amino acids. Germline CDR1 is LNHDA and CDR2 is SQIVND (reference sequence). After removal of 7 bases from V and 2 bases from J, the junction contained 7 bases not matched to a gene. The CDR3: CASIKRQGTGANVLTF. The CDR3 DNA reads as TGTGCCAGTATAAAGAGACAGGGGACTGGGGCCAACGTCCTGACTTTC.

This chain links TRBV5-4 with TRBJ2-3, with no clear D. Germline V CDR1 and CDR2: SGHNT, YYREEE (reference sequence). The length of the CDR3 is 13 residues. Trimming cost V 6 bases and J 5 bases, with 13 bases left between them. The CDR3 DNA reads TGTGCCAGCAAAGGATTCATCGAAGATACGCAGTATTTT. Its translation: CASKGFIEDTQYF.

The chain joins TRBV7-3 to TRBJ1-1; maybe TRBD1 (6 bases). The CDR3 consists of 13 residues. Deletions cut 4 bases from V and 7 bases from J, with 13 bases between. CDR1 is SGHTA, CDR2 FQGTGA, per germline. This chain's CDR3 is CASSYQQGGEAFF. For the CDR3, the DNA is TGTGCCAGCAGCTACCAACAGGGAGGTGAAGCTTTCTTT.

V and J are TRBV5-1 and TRBJ2-1, with 10 nucleotides matching TRBD1. CDR3 size: 17 residues. V lost 3 bases to trimming and J lost 8 bases; unmatched junction nucleotides: 14. Germline CDR1 and CDR2: SGHRS and YFSETQ. In nucleotides, the CDR3 is TGCGCCAGCAGCTCGATGACCGGGACAGGGGAAAGGGATGAGCAGTTCTTC. Its protein is CASSSMTGTGERDEQFF.

The rearrangement links TRBV27 to TRBJ1-1; D call uncertain. Between the trimmed V and J ends, which lost 3 bases and 3 bases, there was a span of 17 bases. Germline V gene sequence: CDR1 MNHEY, CDR2 SMNVEV (reference sequence). This CDR3 comprises 16 residues. The CDR3 region has the DNA TGTGCCAGCAGTTTTTTACGTGAGCTTGCTTACACTGAAGCTTTCTTT. It is translated as CASSFLRELAYTEAFF.

J is TRBJ2-7 and V is TRBV19; TRBD2 might be the D (6 bases). The germline V gene has CDR1 LNHDA and CDR2 SQIVND (reference sequence). The CDR3 length is 15 residues. V lost 4 bases, J lost 1 base, and 14 bases lay in between. The CDR3 loop is CASSSDSGLSYEQYF. In DNA, the CDR3 is TGTGCCAGTAGTAGCGACAGCGGGCTATCCTACGAGCAGTACTTC.

The chain carries TRBV4-1 and TRBJ1-1, with D possibly TRBD1 on 5 matching bases. The CDR3 has 15 amino acids. CDR1 and CDR2 (germline): MGHRA, YSYEKL. V shed 0 bases and J shed 3 bases, with 11 bases lying between them. CDR3 in DNA: TGCGCCAGCAGCCAAGATAGGGGATTGGACACTGAAGCTTTCTTT. Protein product: CASSQDRGLDTEAFF.

Here the CDR3 reads CASSLFPGNTEAFF. Here the CDR3 DNA reads TGTGCCAGCAGCCTTTTTCCAGGGAACACTGAAGCTTTCTTT. The V gene is TRBV3-1 (or the pseudogene TRBV3-2), the J gene TRBJ1-1; D not certain. V lost 4 bases to trimming and J lost 1 base, with 10 bases between them. The CDR3 runs to 14 residues. Germline V lookup: CDR1 LGHDT, CDR2 YNNKEL (reference sequence).

This chain connects TRBV29-1 to TRBJ1-2, with D perhaps TRBD1 (5 bases). Germline CDR1 SQVTM, CDR2 ANQGSEA. Trimming cost V 3 bases and J 3 bases, with 11 bases left between them. The CDR3 length is 13 residues. The CDR3 coding sequence is TGCAGCGTTGAGGGCAGGGAGGACTATGGCTACACCTTC. It is translated as CSVEGREDYGYTF. The full variable domain, rest sourced from reference TRBV29-1 and TRBJ1-2, is SAVISQKPSRDICQRGTSLTIQCQVDSQVTMMFWYRQQPGQSLTLIATANQGSEATYESGFVIDKFPISRPNLTFSTLTVSNMSPEDSSIYLCSVEGREDYGYTFGSGTRLTVV.

The CDR3 loop reads CASSGGSGNTIYF. The CDR3 DNA sequence: TGTGCCAGCTCAGGGGGATCCGGAAACACCATATATTTT. V gene TRBV18 combines with J gene TRBJ1-3; TRBD1 might be the D (5 bases). The CDR3 loop spans 13 amino acids. Germline CDR1 is KGHSH and CDR2 is LQKENI. Trimming took 5 bases from V and 4 from J, leaving 9 bases between them.

The V call is TRBV6-5, the J call TRBJ1-1; D not certain. V gave up 0 bases and J gave up 2 bases, with 10 bases separating them. Per the germline V gene, CDR1 is MNHEY and CDR2 is SVGAGI. This CDR3 is 15 amino acids long. CDR3 protein: CASSYSWRANTEAFF. The CDR3 DNA sequence: TGTGCCAGCAGTTACTCGTGGAGGGCAAACACTGAAGCTTTCTTT.

The chain joins TRBV6-2 or TRBV6-3 to TRBJ2-2; TRBD2 matches at 7 bases. CDR1 MNHEY and CDR2 SVGEGT come from the germline V gene. Trimming removed 5 bases from V and 5 bases from J; junction bases left unmatched: 14. This CDR3 is built from 17 residues. CDR3 sequence: CASSHVGAGVKTGELFF. In DNA, the CDR3 is TGTGCCAGCAGTCACGTCGGGGCGGGAGTGAAGACCGGGGAGCTGTTTTTT.

The genes are TRBV29-1 and TRBJ2-7; TRBD2 agrees at 7 bases. V lost 6 bases and J lost 1; bases outside the gene matches: 6. The CDR3 length is 13 residues. Germline V CDR1 and CDR2: SQVTM, ANQGSEA. The CDR3 coding sequence is TGCAGCGTGGCACCGGGACTATCCTACGAGCAGTACTTC. It specifies CSVAPGLSYEQYF.

The V and J genes are TRBV19 and TRBJ2-3; 14 positions match TRBD2. There are 17 residues in the CDR3. With V trimmed by 3 bases and J by 3 bases, 5 bases remained unmatched. The germline V gene encodes CDR1 LNHDA and CDR2 SQIVND (reference sequence). The CDR3 here is CASSISGTSGRTDTQYF. The CDR3 coding sequence is TGTGCCAGTAGTATCAGCGGGACTAGCGGGAGAACAGATACGCAGTATTTT.

V and J are TRBV19 and TRBJ2-3; 12 nucleotides match TRBD2. Trimming removed 3 bases from V and 0 bases from J; junction bases left unmatched: 7. In germline, CDR1 is LNHDA, CDR2 SQIVND (reference sequence). The CDR3 contains 18 residues. The DNA for the CDR3 is TGTGCCAGTAGTATGCGGCTAGCGGGAGGGGCTAGCACAGATACGCAGTATTTT. The encoded protein is CASSMRLAGGASTDTQYF. The variable domain in full, completed from reference TRBV19 and TRBJ2-3, reads DGGITQSPKYLFRKEGQNVTLSCEQNLNHDAMYWYRQDPGQGLRLIYYSQIVNDFQKGDIAEGYSVSREKKESFPLTVTSAQKNPTAFYLCASSMRLAGGASTDTQYFGPGTRLTVL.

The chain is built from TRBV19 and TRBJ1-5; D is undetermined. Trimming left V 3 bases short and J 4 bases short, with 10 bases between. The CDR3 sequence is 14 residues long. Germline CDR1 is LNHDA and CDR2 is SQIVND (reference sequence). Here the CDR3 reads CASSISSGNQPQHF. The CDR3, as DNA: TGTGCCAGTAGTATTTCATCCGGGAATCAGCCCCAGCATTTT.